This TCR beta chain was sequenced for a study of T-cell memory formation after mild COVID-19. MiXCR, run by TCRdb on the 5' RACE reads, gives a single entry per CDR3 protein. The sample shows under 350,000 distinct CDR3 sequences, roughly 16% of them seen only once. The V gene's germline CDR1 is MGHRA and CDR2 YSYEKL. CDR3 length: 15 residues. Trimming removed 5 bases from V and 4 bases from J; junction bases left unmatched: 7. This TCR came from a man between 18 and 35 years old who had mild COVID-19 (a few samples of this study predate the infection). Cell type and time point are not known. The chain joins TRBV4-1 to TRBJ1-2, with 10 bases fitting TRBD1. The sequenced sample was PBMCs or a T cell subset sorted from them (not recorded which). The CDR3 loop reads CASSARQGASYGYTF. CDR3 bases: TGCGCCAGCAGCGCCCGACAGGGGGCGAGCTATGGCTACACCTTC.